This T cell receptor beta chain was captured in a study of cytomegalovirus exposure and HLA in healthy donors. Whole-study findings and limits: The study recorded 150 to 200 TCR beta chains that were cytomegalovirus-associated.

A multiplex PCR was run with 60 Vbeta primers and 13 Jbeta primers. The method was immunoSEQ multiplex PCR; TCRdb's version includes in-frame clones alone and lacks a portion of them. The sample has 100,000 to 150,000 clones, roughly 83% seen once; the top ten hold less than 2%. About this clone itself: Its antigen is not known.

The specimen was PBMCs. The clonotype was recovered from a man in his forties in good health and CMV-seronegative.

CDR3 in DNA: TGTGCCAGCAGTGAAGAGGGGGACGAGCAGTACTTC. This gives the protein CASSEEGDEQYF. The chain has TRBV6-1 and TRBJ2-7; tentatively, D is TRBD1 (6 bases). Germline loops: CDR1 MNHNS, CDR2 SASEGT. The CDR3 spans 12 residues. V lost 1 base, J lost 5 bases, and 6 bases lay in between.